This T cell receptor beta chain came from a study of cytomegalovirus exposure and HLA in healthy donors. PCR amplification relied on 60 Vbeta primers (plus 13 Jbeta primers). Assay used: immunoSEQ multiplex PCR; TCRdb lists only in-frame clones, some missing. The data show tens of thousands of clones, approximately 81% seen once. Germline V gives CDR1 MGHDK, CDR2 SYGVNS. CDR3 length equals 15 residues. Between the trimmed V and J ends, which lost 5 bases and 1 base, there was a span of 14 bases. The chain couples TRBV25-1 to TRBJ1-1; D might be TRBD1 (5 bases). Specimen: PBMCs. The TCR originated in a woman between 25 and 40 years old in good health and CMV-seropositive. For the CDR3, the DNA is TGTGCCAGCAGTATCCAACAGGTGGGGAACACTGAAGCTTTCTTT. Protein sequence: CASSIQQVGNTEAFF.